This TCR beta chain originates from a study of blood T cell repertoires in COVID-19. Generated by immunoSEQ multiplex PCR, the TCRdb table keeps only in-frame clones and is missing some. Among tens of thousands of clones, about 92% were seen once, and the ten largest hold over 2%. The CDR3 totals 15 residues. The germline gives CDR1 MNHEY, CDR2 SMNVEV (reference sequence). Trimming removed 6 bases at V and 0 bases at J, with 9 bases between. The chain carries TRBV27 and TRBJ2-6; D is ambiguous. Sequencing input: peripheral blood. This TCR derives from a man between 50 and 59 years old with active COVID-19. The CDR3 coding sequence is TGTGCCAGCAGGCAGGCCGGCTCTGGGGCCAACGTCCTGACTTTC. Translated: CASRQAGSGANVLTF. The full variable domain, its missing parts supplied by reference TRBV27 and TRBJ2-6, is EAQVTQNPRYLITVTGKKLTVTCSQNMNHEYMSWYRQDPGLGLRQIYYSMNVEVTDKGDVPEGYKVSRKEKRNFPLILESPSPNQTSLYFCASRQAGSGANVLTFGAGSRLTVL.